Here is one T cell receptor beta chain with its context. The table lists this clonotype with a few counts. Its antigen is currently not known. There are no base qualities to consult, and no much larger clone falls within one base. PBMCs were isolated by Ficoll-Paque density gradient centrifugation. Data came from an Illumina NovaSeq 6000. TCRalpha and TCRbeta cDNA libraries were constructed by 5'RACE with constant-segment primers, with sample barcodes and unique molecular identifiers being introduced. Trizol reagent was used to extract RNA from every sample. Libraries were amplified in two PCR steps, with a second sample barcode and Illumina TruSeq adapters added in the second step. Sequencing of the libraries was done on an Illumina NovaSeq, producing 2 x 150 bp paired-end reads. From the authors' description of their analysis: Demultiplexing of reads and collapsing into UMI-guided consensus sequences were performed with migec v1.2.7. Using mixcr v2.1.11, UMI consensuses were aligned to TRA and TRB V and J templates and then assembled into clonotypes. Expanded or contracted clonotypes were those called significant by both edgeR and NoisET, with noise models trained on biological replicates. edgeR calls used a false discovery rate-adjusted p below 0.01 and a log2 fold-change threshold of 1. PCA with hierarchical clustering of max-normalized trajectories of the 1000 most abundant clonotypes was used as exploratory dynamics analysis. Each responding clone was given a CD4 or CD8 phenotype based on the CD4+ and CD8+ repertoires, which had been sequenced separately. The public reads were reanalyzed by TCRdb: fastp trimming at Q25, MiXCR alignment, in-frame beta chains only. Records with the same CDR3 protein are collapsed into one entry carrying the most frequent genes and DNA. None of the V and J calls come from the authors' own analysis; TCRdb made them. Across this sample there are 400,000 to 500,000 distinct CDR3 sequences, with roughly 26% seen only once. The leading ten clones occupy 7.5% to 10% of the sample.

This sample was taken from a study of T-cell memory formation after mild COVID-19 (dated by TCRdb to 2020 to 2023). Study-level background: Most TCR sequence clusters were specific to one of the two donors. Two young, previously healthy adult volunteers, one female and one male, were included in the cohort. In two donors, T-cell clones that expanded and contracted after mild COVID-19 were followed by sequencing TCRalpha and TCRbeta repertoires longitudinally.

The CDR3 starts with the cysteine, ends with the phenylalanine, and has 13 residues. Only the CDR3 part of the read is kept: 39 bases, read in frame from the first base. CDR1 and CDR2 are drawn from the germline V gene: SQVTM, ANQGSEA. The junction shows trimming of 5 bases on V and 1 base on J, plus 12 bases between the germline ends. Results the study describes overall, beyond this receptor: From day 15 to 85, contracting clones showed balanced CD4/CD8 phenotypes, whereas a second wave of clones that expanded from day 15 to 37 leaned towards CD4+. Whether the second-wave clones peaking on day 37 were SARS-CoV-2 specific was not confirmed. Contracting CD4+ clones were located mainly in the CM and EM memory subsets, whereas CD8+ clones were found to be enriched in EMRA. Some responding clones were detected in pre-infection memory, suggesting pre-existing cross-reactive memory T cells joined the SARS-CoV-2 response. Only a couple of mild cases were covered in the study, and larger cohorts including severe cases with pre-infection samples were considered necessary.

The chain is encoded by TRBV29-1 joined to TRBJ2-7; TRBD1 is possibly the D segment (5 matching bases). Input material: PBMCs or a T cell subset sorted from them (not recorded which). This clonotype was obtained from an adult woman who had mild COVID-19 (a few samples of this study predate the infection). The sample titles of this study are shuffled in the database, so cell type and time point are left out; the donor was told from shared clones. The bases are TGCAGCGTTTTCGACAGTTCTTCCTACGAGCAGTACTTC. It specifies CSVFDSSSYEQYF.